The 3 T cell receptor beta chains below come from one sample, sequenced in a study of OX40 agonist ivuxolimab in advanced cancers. TCRdb's table, derived via immunoSEQ multiplex PCR, lists solely in-frame clones and lacks some. The table records fewer than 80,000 clones, around 88% of them present only once. The material was CD4+ or CD8+ T cells sorted from blood, obtained in a trial of the OX40 agonist ivuxolimab. The receptors were gathered from an adult with an advanced solid tumor such as melanoma, head and neck, liver or kidney cancer.

The CDR3 reads CAISAAGGEDTIYF. The CDR3 DNA sequence: TGTGCCATCAGTGCCGCAGGGGGGGAAGACACCATATATTTT. The genes are TRBV10-3 and TRBJ1-3; 7 bases are a match to TRBD1. The CDR3 extends over 14 amino acids. In germline, CDR1 is ENHRY, CDR2 SYGVKD. After removal of 4 bases from V and 8 bases from J, the junction contained 8 bases not matched to a gene.

The rearrangement links TRBV19 to TRBJ1-3; maybe TRBD1 (6 bases). CDR1 is LNHDA and CDR2 is SQIVND in the germline V gene (reference sequence). CDR3 length: 17 residues. V lost 3 bases and J lost 0, with 15 bases in between. CDR3 residues: CASSIRDIGSSGNTIYF. Written as DNA, the CDR3 is TGTGCCAGTAGTATTAGGGACATCGGGAGCTCTGGAAACACCATATATTTT.

This clone appeared a single time. The genes are TRBV14 and TRBJ1-2; maybe TRBD1 (6 bases). This CDR3 spans 12 amino acids. Germline values: CDR1 SGHDN, CDR2 FVKESK. Trimming pared 3 bases from V and 6 bases from J, leaving 8 bases between. CDR3 sequence (DNA): TGTGCCAGCAGCCAGGGGGGCGATGGCTACACCTTC. Protein sequence: CASSQGGDGYTF.